This TCR beta chain comes out of a study of blood T cells in healthy people across ages. Findings and caveats of the study: The diversity estimates, figures obtained from one million T cells, were considered underestimates.

The CDR3 loop spans 13 amino acids. The germline V gene has CDR1 SGHRS and CDR2 YFSETQ. Per-sample PBMC isolation yielded at least 7 million cells. As concerns this clonotype: Its specificity is unknown.

Primers used in a second PCR of roughly 7 to 12 cycles were a sample-barcoded 5' primer and a J-beta primer mix. One entry per CDR3 protein, called by TCRdb with MiXCR from the 5' RACE reads. The sample holds more than 650,000 distinct CDR3 sequences, 22% seen once. V and J are TRBV5-1 and TRBJ2-1; no clear D gene. The tail of the sequence fits TRBJ2-7 better, so the J call may be wrong. This clonotype was sampled from a man between 65 and 85 years old in good health. Sequenced input: blood. DNA of the CDR3: TGCGCCAGCAGGGCAAGCTCGACCTACGAGCAGTACTTC. This codes for CASRASSTYEQYF.